This T cell receptor (beta chain) was identified in a study of beta chain features in type 1 diabetes. A sort by CD45RO/CCR7/CD25/CD127/CD95/CD27 yielded CD4+ naive, central memory, regulatory and stem cell-like memory cells. The CDR3 runs 15 residues. Germline V CDR1 and CDR2: LNHDA, SQIVND (reference sequence). Trimming removed 10 bases at V and 3 bases at J, with 22 bases between. Expressed TCRB transcripts were sequenced, since all the RNA that had been isolated was reverse transcribed. Here immunoSEQ multiplex PCR was the method, and the copy in TCRdb shows in-frame clones only, minus some. This sample has 360,000 or so clones, with 20% found just once. Study-wide results and limits: Patients with type 1 diabetes carried fewer insertions and had more deletions at their VDJ junctions.

Note on this clone: Its specificity is not known.

Sequencing was done on a sample of naive CD4+ T cells from blood. The source is a woman aged 18-35 years in good health. The rearrangement uses TRBV19 and TRBJ2-7; weak D call: TRBD1 (7 bases). CDR3 protein: CATQKGGQLNYEQYF. The CDR3 nucleotides are TGTGCCACTCAGAAGGGGGGACAGCTAAACTACGAGCAGTACTTC.